The 30 T cell receptor beta chains in this list originate from one sample, sequenced in a study of patients and donors after allogeneic stem cell transplantation. TCRdb passed the RT-PCR reads through MiXCR, listing each CDR3 protein once. Here the sample spans about 15,000 distinct CDR3 sequences, under 30% being singletons. Sequenced material: blood, either unsorted or a sorted T cell fraction (not recorded which). Receptors originate from a human donor who was either an allogeneic HSCT recipient or a stem cell or donor lymphocyte infusion donor (not recorded which). It is not recorded whose cells these are; they may come from a transplant donor.

The V and J genes are TRBV20-1 and TRBJ1-2; TRBD1 might be the D (6 bases). The V end lost 1 base, the J end lost 1 base, and 13 bases lay between the germline ends. The CDR3 totals 15 residues. CDR1 and CDR2 from the germline V gene are DFQATT and SNEGSKA (reference sequence). This CDR3 is CSARGGQTFNYGYTF. The CDR3 nucleotides are TGCAGTGCTAGAGGCGGACAGACTTTTAACTATGGCTACACCTTC.

This clonotype was counted only a few times. The chain uses TRBV20-1 and TRBJ1-6; D is ambiguous. The V gene lost 2 bases and the J gene lost 5 bases, with 1 base spanning the gap. This CDR3 contains 11 residues. Germline V gene sequence: CDR1 DFQATT, CDR2 SNEGSKA (reference sequence). CDR3 in amino acids: CSARNNSPLHF. CDR3 DNA sequence: TGCAGTGCTAGAAATAATTCACCCCTCCACTTT.

The chain carries TRBV6-5 and TRBJ1-2; D gene unclear. Germline assignment: CDR1 MNHEY and CDR2 SVGAGI. The ends were cut back, 0 bases at V and 0 bases at J, with 8 bases in the middle. The CDR3 has 15 residues. CDR3: CASSYSATANYGYTF. As DNA, the CDR3 is TGTGCCAGCAGTTACTCCGCCACAGCTAACTATGGCTACACCTTC.

The CDR3 loop is CASSFRNTIYF. Here the CDR3 DNA reads TGTGCCAGCAGTTTCCGAAACACCATATATTTT. The chain links TRBV12-3 or TRBV12-4 to TRBJ1-3, with D unresolved. V was cut by 3 bases and J by 5 bases, with 2 bases left in between. The CDR3 sequence is 11 residues long.

This clonotype occurred a few times. The chain couples TRBV4-2 to TRBJ1-5; no clear D gene. Germline V gives CDR1 LGHNA, CDR2 YNFKEQ. The CDR3 extends over 14 amino acids. The V and J ends lost 1 base and 5 bases respectively, with 9 bases between them. The CDR3 region is CASSQVRVDQPQHF. The DNA of the CDR3 is TGTGCCAGCAGCCAAGTACGGGTTGATCAGCCCCAGCATTTT.

This rearrangement joins TRBV11-1 to TRBJ1-1; D gene ambiguous. V dropped 5 bases and J dropped 11 bases, with 18 bases sitting between them. Germline V CDR1 and CDR2: SGHAT, FQDESV (reference sequence). The CDR3 covers 13 residues. The CDR3 is CASSIGPARGAFF. The CDR3 DNA reads TGTGCCAGCAGCATAGGACCAGCGCGAGGCGCTTTCTTT.

In its sample, this clonotype was seen a few times. V gene TRBV5-5 combines with J gene TRBJ1-2; TRBD1 agrees at 7 bases. The germline gives CDR1 SGHKS, CDR2 YYEKEE (reference sequence). The CDR3 is 17 amino acids. Trimming cost V 0 bases and J 10 bases; bases outside gene matches: 18. CDR3: CASSLVGGTVSFRAYTF. CDR3 DNA sequence: TGTGCCAGCAGCTTGGTTGGTGGGACAGTGTCTTTTAGAGCCTACACCTTC.

This clonotype was counted only a few times. V usage is TRBV12-3 or TRBV12-4 and J usage is TRBJ1-3, with D unclear. The CDR3 loop spans 13 amino acids. The V end lost 2 bases, the J end lost 4 bases, and 6 bases lay between the germline ends. CDR3 nucleotide sequence: TGTGCCAGCAGTTTAAGTAGAGGAAACACCATATATTTT. Its protein is CASSLSRGNTIYF.

The CDR3 bases are TGCGCCAGCAGCTTGGAAGGGTGGGGAGAGACCCAGTACTTC. Residues: CASSLEGWGETQYF. The V call is TRBV5-1, the J call TRBJ2-5; D gene uncertain. There are 14 residues in the CDR3. V lost 0 bases and J lost 4, with 10 bases in between. Germline CDR1 and CDR2: SGHRS and YFSETQ.

V and J are TRBV28 and TRBJ2-7; no reliable D call. The CDR3 length is 11 residues. Looked up from germline, CDR1 is MDHEN and CDR2 is SYDVKM. Trimming took off 8 bases at V and 3 bases at J, with 8 bases between the two ends. In DNA, the CDR3 is TGTGCCAGCGGAATTTACTACGAGCAGTACTTC. Translated: CASGIYYEQYF.

This clonotype was recorded at least ten times. V gene TRBV4-1 combines with J gene TRBJ1-6; D remains unclear. Germline CDR1 is MGHRA and CDR2 is YSYEKL. The CDR3 is 14 residues long. Deletions cut 4 bases from V and 3 bases from J, with 7 bases between. CDR3 region: CASSPGNYNSPLHF. The CDR3, as DNA: TGCGCCAGCAGCCCCGGGAACTATAATTCACCCCTCCACTTT.

The V gene is TRBV9, the J gene TRBJ1-5; D not resolved. Trimming cost V 9 bases and J 0 bases, with 10 bases left between them. The CDR3 covers 13 residues. Germline CDR1 SGDLS, CDR2 YYNGEE. CDR3 in amino acids: CAIAGLSNQPQHF. CDR3 in DNA: TGTGCCATCGCAGGCCTTAGCAATCAGCCCCAGCATTTT.

This clonotype turned up a few times. CDR3 protein: CASSSALTGRGYTF. Written as DNA, the CDR3 is TGTGCCAGCAGTTCGGCCCTTACAGGACGTGGCTACACCTTC. This chain links TRBV6-6 with TRBJ1-2, with a tentative D call TRBD1 (5 bases). This CDR3 spans 14 amino acids. With 4 bases removed from V and 7 bases from J, the gap between germline ends came to 16 bases. CDR1 MNHNY and CDR2 SVGAGI come from the germline V gene (reference sequence).

The V call is TRBV5-1, the J call TRBJ1-1; D is perhaps TRBD1 (5 bases). V lost 0 bases to trimming and J lost 3 bases, with 12 bases between them. This CDR3 is built from 15 residues. Germline CDR1 is SGHRS and CDR2 is YFSETQ. CDR3 loop: CASSLVDDSYTEAFF. The CDR3 coding sequence is TGCGCCAGCAGCTTGGTGGACGACAGTTACACTGAAGCTTTCTTT.

The genes are TRBV4-1 and TRBJ1-5; D gene ambiguous. The germline CDR1 and CDR2 sequences are MGHRA and YSYEKL. The length of the CDR3 is 19 residues. V lost 0 bases and J lost 1, with 19 bases in between. The CDR3 DNA sequence: TGCGCCAGCAGCCAAGATCACATGGACTTCCGAGGAAGCAATCAGCCCCAGCATTTT. Encoded protein: CASSQDHMDFRGSNQPQHF.

There are a few counts of this clonotype. The chain links TRBV3-1 to TRBJ1-2; tentatively, D is TRBD1 (5 bases). Per the germline V gene, CDR1 is LGHDT and CDR2 is YNNKEL (reference sequence). Trimming pared 4 bases from V and 5 bases from J, leaving 14 bases between. The CDR3 contains 14 residues. The chain's CDR3 is CASSPPDGGYGYTF. DNA of the CDR3: TGTGCCAGCAGCCCGCCGGACGGGGGGTATGGCTACACCTTC.

The rearrangement uses TRBV12-3 or TRBV12-4 and TRBJ2-1; weak D call: TRBD2 (5 bases). This CDR3 is 15 amino acids long. The ends were cut back, 2 bases at V and 0 bases at J, with 8 bases in the middle. In DNA, the CDR3 is TGTGCCAGCAGTTTAAAAACTAGCTCCTACAATGAGCAGTTCTTC. The encoded protein is CASSLKTSSYNEQFF.

This clonotype is termed medium-sized (0.01 to 0.1%). The chain has TRBV7-9 and TRBJ1-1; a weak D match, TRBD1 (5 bases). Looked up from germline, CDR1 is SEHNR and CDR2 is FQNEAQ (reference sequence). This CDR3 has 14 amino acids. V was clipped by 5 bases and J by 1 base, with 11 bases between them. This CDR3 is CASSQHTGNTEAFF. In DNA form, the CDR3 reads TGTGCCAGCAGCCAGCACACAGGGAACACTGAAGCTTTCTTT.

This clonotype was counted only a few times. This chain connects TRBV7-2 to TRBJ1-2; 7 nucleotides match TRBD1. The CDR3 is 16 amino acids. The ends lost 2 bases at V and 2 bases at J; junction bases unmatched: 8. The germline V gene has CDR1 SGHTA and CDR2 FQGNSA. CDR3 in DNA: TGTGCCAGCAGCTTAATGCCCCCGACAGGGAACTATGGCTACACCTTC. It encodes CASSLMPPTGNYGYTF. The full variable domain, with the rest looked up from reference TRBV7-2 and TRBJ1-2, is GAGVSQSPSNKVTEKGKDVELRCDPISGHTALYWYRQSLGQGLEFLIYFQGNSAPDKSGLPSDRFSAERTGGSVSTLTIQRTQQEDSAVYLCASSLMPPTGNYGYTFGSGTRLTVV.

The chain carries TRBV29-1 and TRBJ1-1; D is undetermined. This CDR3 is 11 amino acids long. Trimming removed 1 base at V and 6 bases at J, with 6 bases between. From germline, CDR1 is SQVTM and CDR2 ANQGSEA. The CDR3 loop is CSVEVLAEAFF. Written as DNA, the CDR3 is TGCAGCGTTGAAGTTTTGGCTGAAGCTTTCTTT.

This chain joins TRBV12-3 or TRBV12-4 and TRBJ1-1; TRBD1 matches at 7 bases. The CDR3 length is 13 residues. Unmatched junction bases numbered 6, after V lost 5 bases and J lost 6 bases. The chain's CDR3 is CASSANTGAEAFF. Here the CDR3 DNA reads TGTGCCAGCAGTGCTAACACAGGGGCTGAAGCTTTCTTT.

The chain links TRBV5-1 to TRBJ1-6; the D is unclear. The CDR3 totals 14 residues. The germline gives CDR1 SGHRS, CDR2 YFSETQ. V was trimmed by 4 bases and J by 7 bases, leaving 12 bases between them. Written as DNA, the CDR3 is TGCGCCAGCAGCCCCCGGACGGGAAATTCACCCCTCCACTTT. This codes for CASSPRTGNSPLHF. The full variable domain, its missing parts supplied by reference TRBV5-1 and TRBJ1-6, is KAGVTQTPRYLIKTRGQQVTLSCSPISGHRSVSWYQQTPGQGLQFLFEYFSETQRNKGNFPGRFSGRQFSNSRSEMNVSTLELGDSALYLCASSPRTGNSPLHFGNGTRLTVT.

Only a few counts were recorded for this clonotype. The V and J genes are TRBV20-1 and TRBJ1-6; no firm D call. Germline V CDR1 and CDR2: DFQATT, SNEGSKA (reference sequence). V gave up 3 bases and J gave up 7 bases, with 10 bases separating them. The CDR3 totals 13 residues. The DNA for the CDR3 is TGCAGTGCTAGCGGGTTCTTGAATTCACCCCTCCACTTT. It translates to CSASGFLNSPLHF.

V is TRBV7-8 and J is TRBJ1-2, with D perhaps TRBD1 (6 bases). The length of the CDR3 is 14 residues. The V gene lost 2 bases and the J gene lost 8 bases, with 15 bases spanning the gap. In germline, CDR1 is SGHVS, CDR2 FQNEAQ. CDR3 sequence reads: CASSLNTGRGGYTF. The CDR3 DNA follows: TGTGCCAGCAGCTTAAACACAGGGCGCGGGGGCTACACCTTC.

The chain carries TRBV20-1 and TRBJ2-7; the D is unclear. Germline V gene data show CDR1 as DFQATT and CDR2 as SNEGSKA (reference sequence). CDR3 size: 15 residues. Trimming cost V 4 bases and J 2 bases, with 18 bases left between them. CDR3 sequence reads: CSANRPERQTYEQYF. CDR3 DNA sequence: TGCAGTGCTAACCGACCGGAACGGCAAACCTACGAGCAGTACTTC.

This clonotype was recorded a few times. The chain has TRBV21-1 and TRBJ2-7; the table gives TRBD1 as D, unverified against the DNA. TRBV21-1 is a known pseudogene. The CDR3 length is 18 residues. The CDR3 region is CASSKGRETGPESYEQYF. The CDR3 bases are TGTGCCAGCAGCAAAGGCAGGGAAACAGGACCTGAATCCTACGAGCAGTACTTC.

The chain recombines TRBV6-1 with TRBJ1-5; D is ambiguous. Germline lookup yields CDR1 MNHNS and CDR2 SASEGT. The CDR3 has 17 amino acids. V lost 4 bases, J lost 4 bases, and 20 bases lay in between. CDR3 in DNA: TGTGCCAGCAGTGGACAAAGATCTGGAGGAAAGAATCAGCCCCAGCATTTT. It translates to CASSGQRSGGKNQPQHF.

CDR3: CASSQRTGSTDTQYF. Written as DNA, the CDR3 is TGTGCCAGCAGCCAGAGGACGGGGAGCACAGATACGCAGTATTTT. V gene TRBV14 combines with J gene TRBJ2-3, with D possibly being TRBD2 (5 bases). This CDR3 is 15 amino acids long. Trimming took off 3 bases at V and 0 bases at J, with 10 bases between the two ends. Looked up from germline, CDR1 is SGHDN and CDR2 is FVKESK.

This clonotype is medium-sized. The chain couples TRBV27 to TRBJ1-1, with unresolved D. The CDR3 sequence is 16 residues long. Germline V gene lookup returns CDR1 MNHEY and CDR2 SMNVEV (reference sequence). Trimming took off 5 bases at V and 0 bases at J, with 16 bases between the two ends. The CDR3 protein is CASSSYADKLNTEAFF. CDR3 DNA: TGTGCCAGCAGTAGCTATGCAGACAAGCTGAACACTGAAGCTTTCTTT.

The chain couples TRBV27 to TRBJ2-5; no clear D gene. This CDR3 spans 13 amino acids. Trimming removed 5 bases from V and 7 bases from J, with 14 bases in between. Germline loops: CDR1 MNHEY, CDR2 SMNVEV (reference sequence). The DNA of the CDR3 is TGTGCCAGCAGTAATTTGGGTTATGCGACCCAGTACTTC. Translating gives CASSNLGYATQYF.